This T cell receptor beta chain is drawn from a study of cytomegalovirus exposure and HLA in healthy donors. The study's findings and limits: Being productive about 87% or about 30% of the time was typical of most TCR beta V segments in an earlier analysis.

PCR used 60 Vbeta primers and 13 Jbeta primers. TCRdb keeps only in-frame clones here, not all; method: immunoSEQ multiplex PCR. This table has about 97,000 clones, 73% appearing once. This clone was counted only a few times. Antigen: not known. Losses at the gene ends were 7 bases for V and 1 base for J; bases not matched to a gene: 14. This CDR3 has 17 amino acids. Per the germline V gene, CDR1 is SGHRS and CDR2 is YFSETQ. Sequencing was performed on PBMCs. This chain joins TRBV5-1 and TRBJ1-1; 9 bases are shared with TRBD1. This receptor was obtained from a man aged 35-49 years in good health and CMV-seronegative. The CDR3 DNA sequence: TGCGCCAGCGCTCCGAAGCTACAGGGGGCTAGGAACACTGAAGCTTTCTTT. Translating it yields CASAPKLQGARNTEAFF.